This TCR beta chain was recorded in a study of blood T cell repertoires in COVID-19. Study summary: Italy, Spain and the United States were the sources of the convalescent and acute COVID-19 samples. T cells, B-cell-depleted T cells, or PBMCs provided the cDNA or gDNA that served as material.

Seattle patient enrollment occurred during active infection, with longitudinal follow-up thereafter. Authors' processing steps: Reference gene primer amplification gave estimated nucleated cell counts. Sequencing used immunoSEQ multiplex PCR; TCRdb keeps in-frame clones, though not all of them. D and trimming were read from the DNA, whereas the V and J calls and clone size are those reported in that table. Seen here are roughly 500,000 clones, nearly 90% observed once, and the top ten hold roughly 1%. This CDR3 region has 14 residues. The germline gives CDR1 SNHLY, CDR2 FYNNEI. Trimming took off 5 bases at V and 6 bases at J, with 16 bases between the two ends.

The clonotype originates from a man aged 18-30 years with COVID-19, enrolled during active disease. V gene TRBV2 combines with J gene TRBJ1-2, with D possibly matching TRBD1 (6 bases). The source material was peripheral blood. The CDR3 loop reads CASSPGRGADGYTF. The CDR3 region has the DNA TGTGCCAGCAGTCCAGGGCGGGGGGCTGATGGCTACACCTTC.